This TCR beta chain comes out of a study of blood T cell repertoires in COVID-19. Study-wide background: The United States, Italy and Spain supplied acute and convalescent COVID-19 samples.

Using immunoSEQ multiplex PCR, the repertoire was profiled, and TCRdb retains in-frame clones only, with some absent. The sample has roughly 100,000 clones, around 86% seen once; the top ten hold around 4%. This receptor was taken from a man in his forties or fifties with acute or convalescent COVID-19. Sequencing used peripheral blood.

In DNA form, the CDR3 reads TGTGCCAGCAGCCTTCCCGGGACAGGGAAGGGCGAGCAGTACTTC. It codes for CASSLPGTGKGEQYF. The rearrangement uses TRBV5-4 and TRBJ2-7, with 9 bases identical to TRBD1. This CDR3 comprises 15 residues. Germline V gives CDR1 SGHNT, CDR2 YYREEE (reference sequence). V shed 4 bases and J 6 bases; nucleotides not matched to a gene: 11.